This passage covers 4 T cell receptor beta chains from one sample sequenced in a study of T cells in Graves' hyperthyroidism and ophthalmopathy (dated by TCRdb to about 2019). Library method: multiplex PCR. Sequenced using an Illumina HiSeq 2000. The TCR beta CDR3 regions were amplified from RNA transcripts. The TCR CDR3 was subjected to a first round of RT-PCR using the HTBI primer set and the Qiagen OneStep RT-PCR kit. TCRdb applied fastp at Q25 and MiXCR to the public reads, then kept only in-frame beta chains. For every CDR3 protein sequence, its rows merge into one entry that carries the most common genes and DNA. The sample table lists under 700,000 distinct CDR3 sequences, roughly 17% of them with a count of one. The top ten clonotypes cover 15% to 20% of the sample. The sample consisted of blood. The receptors were gathered from a woman younger than 30 with Graves' hyperthyroidism.

This clonotype was observed at least ten times. The chain employs TRBV3-1 and TRBJ1-5, with D perhaps matching TRBD1 (5 bases). Trimming cost V 4 bases and J 6 bases, with 13 bases left between them. Germline V CDR1 and CDR2: LGHDT, YNNKEL (reference sequence). The CDR3 runs 14 residues. The CDR3 region is CASSPSLGVQPQHF. CDR3 DNA sequence: TGTGCCAGCAGCCCGTCTCTAGGGGTTCAGCCCCAGCATTTT.

For this clonotype: This could be a read error, since a much larger clone is one nucleotide away. The chain couples TRBV2 to TRBJ1-1; D remains ambiguous. The CDR3 extends over 12 amino acids. Per the germline V gene, CDR1 is SNHLY and CDR2 is FYNNEI. CDR3 in amino acids: CASSALRAESFF. Here the CDR3 DNA reads TGTGCCAGCAGTGCTCTGAGGGCTGAATCTTTCTTT. Full variable domain (remainder filled in from reference TRBV2 and TRBJ1-1): EPEVTQTPSHQVTQMGQEVILRCVPISNHLYFYWYRQILGQKVEFLVSFYNNEISEKSEIFDDQFSVERPDGSNFTLKIRSTKLEDSAMYFCASSALRAESFFGQGTRLTVV.

This clonotype was seen many times. This chain links TRBV20-1 with TRBJ2-7; D unresolved. CDR1 DFQATT and CDR2 SNEGSKA come from the germline V gene (reference sequence). Trimming removed 5 bases from V and 5 bases from J, with 13 bases in between. This CDR3 contains 12 residues. The chain's CDR3 is CSASARPDEQYF. The CDR3 DNA reads TGCAGTGCTTCCGCTCGCCCGGACGAGCAGTACTTC.

The chain has TRBV28 and TRBJ2-1, with TRBD1 matching 10 bases. The V gene end was trimmed by 5 bases and the J gene end by 4 bases; junction bases not matched to a gene: 8. Germline V gives CDR1 MDHEN, CDR2 SYDVKM. The CDR3 spans 16 residues. CDR3 sequence: CASSPPDRGMYNEQFF. In DNA form, the CDR3 reads TGTGCCAGCAGTCCACCGGACAGGGGGATGTACAATGAGCAGTTCTTC.